One and the same sample provided the 16 T cell receptor beta chains below, sequenced in a study of T cell changes during pregnancy in multiple sclerosis. Data came from immunoSEQ multiplex PCR; TCRdb stores just in-frame clones and leaves some out. The sample contains 55,000 to 70,000 clones, around 90% of which appear only once. This sample comprised peripheral blood, obtained in the second trimester of pregnancy. The receptors originated from a female donor in good health, enrolled as a control in a pregnancy study.

V usage is TRBV5-1 and J usage is TRBJ2-2; no reliable D call. This CDR3 has 14 residues. Germline CDR1 is SGHRS and CDR2 is YFSETQ. V was pared by 4 bases and J by 0 bases, with 7 bases between. The CDR3 nucleotides read TGCGCCAGCAGCGACATTGCGAACACCGGGGAGCTGTTTTTT. Amino acid sequence: CASSDIANTGELFF.

This chain uses TRBV11-3 with TRBJ2-3; TRBD2 matches 7 bases. Trimming at V came to 3 bases and at J to 3 bases, leaving 9 bases not matched to a gene. Germline CDR1 is SGHNT and CDR2 is YENEEA. This CDR3 comprises 16 residues. CDR3: CASSLTSTGVTDTQYF. The CDR3 region has the DNA TGTGCCAGCAGCTTGACTAGCACCGGGGTAACAGATACGCAGTATTTT.

The chain links TRBV15 to TRBJ1-5; D is possibly TRBD1 (6 bases). The ends were cut back, 2 bases at V and 1 base at J, with 6 bases in the middle. This CDR3 is 14 amino acids long. Germline lookup yields CDR1 LNHNV and CDR2 YYDKDF (reference sequence). The DNA of the CDR3 is TGTGCCACCAGCAGACAGGGGAGCAATCAGCCCCAGCATTTT. Its protein is CATSRQGSNQPQHF.

V and J are TRBV28 and TRBJ2-2; 10 bases are shared with TRBD2. CDR1 MDHEN and CDR2 SYDVKM come from the germline V gene. The CDR3 consists of 17 residues. Trimming cost V 4 bases and J 7 bases; bases outside gene matches: 12. CDR3 sequence: CASSSQPLAGVSGELFF. CDR3 bases: TGTGCCAGCAGTTCCCAGCCCCTAGCGGGAGTGAGCGGGGAGCTGTTTTTT. Drawing the rest from reference TRBV28 and TRBJ2-2, the complete variable domain is DVKVTQSSRYLVKRTGEKVFLECVQDMDHENMFWYRQDPGLGLRLIYFSYDVKMKEKGDIPEGYSVSREKKERFSLILESASTNQTSMYLCASSSQPLAGVSGELFFGEGSRLTVL.

This sequence joins TRBV7-8 and TRBJ2-7; D is uncertain. CDR1 is SGHVS, CDR2 FQNEAQ, per germline. Trimming took off 2 bases at V and 6 bases at J, with 14 bases between the two ends. This CDR3 is built from 14 residues. The CDR3 sequence is CASSLSHAVTEQYF. The DNA of the CDR3 is TGTGCCAGCAGCTTAAGTCATGCGGTAACCGAGCAGTACTTC. The complete variable domain, with remaining parts taken from reference TRBV7-8 and TRBJ2-7, reads GAGVSQSPRYKVAKRGQDVALRCDPISGHVSLFWYQQALGQGPEFLTYFQNEAQLDKSGLPSDRFFAERPEGSVSTLKIQRTQQEDSAVYLCASSLSHAVTEQYFGPGTRLTVT.

The V and J genes are TRBV4-2 and TRBJ2-5; weak D call: TRBD1 (5 bases). Trimming cost V 4 bases and J 2 bases, with 20 bases left between them. The CDR3 spans 17 residues. Per germline, CDR1 LGHNA and CDR2 YNFKEQ. In DNA form, the CDR3 reads TGTGCCAGCAGCCCAGGGATAGGGATGGCACAACAAGAGACCCAGTACTTC. Amino acid sequence: CASSPGIGMAQQETQYF.

The chain links TRBV6-5 to TRBJ1-5; TRBD1 is a possible D gene (6 bases). V lost 4 bases, J lost 6 bases, and 13 bases lay in between. The CDR3 contains 14 residues. Per germline, CDR1 MNHEY and CDR2 SVGAGI. CDR3 protein: CASSSNTGSQPQHF. CDR3 DNA: TGTGCCAGCAGTTCCAATACAGGGTCTCAGCCCCAGCATTTT.

The CDR3 loop reads CASNFRGKAFF. The CDR3 DNA sequence: TGTGCCAGCAACTTCAGGGGTAAAGCTTTCTTT. This chain joins TRBV28 and TRBJ1-1; D is perhaps TRBD1 (6 bases). Germline CDR1 is MDHEN and CDR2 is SYDVKM. The CDR3 extends over 11 amino acids. The ends were cut back, 7 bases at V and 9 bases at J, with 12 bases in the middle.

CDR3 residues: CTSSTRTGANAYGYTF. For the CDR3, the DNA is TGCACCAGCAGCACCCGGACAGGGGCAAATGCCTATGGCTACACCTTC. V and J are TRBV1 and TRBJ1-2; TRBD1, the D gene given by the table, was not confirmed from the DNA. TRBV1 has pseudogene status. This CDR3 has 16 residues.

The chain is built from TRBV30 and TRBJ1-1; D uncertain. There are 14 residues in the CDR3. Germline CDR1 reads GTSNPN; CDR2 reads SVGIG (reference sequence). V lost 2 bases to trimming and J lost 4 bases, with 14 bases between them. DNA for the CDR3: TGTGCCTGGAGTCCCAACCGGGATGGCACTGAAGCTTTCTTT. Protein: CAWSPNRDGTEAFF.

The V and J genes are TRBV11-2 and TRBJ2-1; unclear D gene. The V end lost 4 bases, the J end lost 0 bases, and 10 bases lay between the germline ends. Germline V gene data show CDR1 as SGHAT and CDR2 as FQNNGV. CDR3 length: 15 residues. Here the CDR3 DNA reads TGTGCCAGCAGCTCGCAGGCCAGCTCCTACAATGAGCAGTTCTTC. It translates to CASSSQASSYNEQFF.

DNA of the CDR3: TGTGCCAGCAGCTTTAGGTCCAGACGGGGGACTGAAGCTTTCTTT. It is translated as CASSFRSRRGTEAFF. The chain joins TRBV5-6 to TRBJ1-1; D possibly corresponds to TRBD1 (5 bases). Trimming removed 2 bases at V and 5 bases at J, with 16 bases between. The CDR3 sequence is 15 residues long. Germline-derived CDR1 and CDR2 are SGHDT and YYEEEE.

The V gene is TRBV5-6, the J gene TRBJ2-7; 7 bases align to TRBD2. In germline, CDR1 is SGHDT, CDR2 YYEEEE. The CDR3 is 15 amino acids. J lost 0 bases, V lost 4 bases, and 7 bases had no gene match. CDR3 sequence reads: CASSLWAGDSYEQYF. DNA of the CDR3: TGTGCCAGCAGCCTATGGGCGGGAGACTCCTACGAGCAGTACTTC.

The CDR3, as DNA: TGTGCCAGCAGCTCGGACAGGGGGACTGAAAAACTGTTTTTT. This translates into CASSSDRGTEKLFF. J is TRBJ1-4 and V is TRBV7-9; 10 bases are shared with TRBD1. There are 14 residues in the CDR3. The germline V gene encodes CDR1 SEHNR and CDR2 FQNEAQ (reference sequence). V was pared by 4 bases and J by 7 bases, with 3 bases of the junction left unmatched. Using reference TRBV7-9 and TRBJ1-4 for the parts outside the CDR3, the full variable domain is DTGVSQNPRHKITKRGQNVTFRCDPISEHNRLYWYRQTLGQGPEFLTYFQNEAQLEKSRLLSDRFSAERPKGSFSTLEIQRTEQGDSAMYLCASSSDRGTEKLFFGSGTQLSVL.

J is TRBJ2-1 and V is TRBV6-6, with 7 nucleotides matching TRBD1. The CDR3 is 15 amino acids. J lost 0 bases, V lost 8 bases, and 7 bases had no gene match. Germline V CDR1 and CDR2: MNHNY, SVGAGI (reference sequence). CDR3 sequence (DNA): TGTGCCAGCGGCACACAGGGGAGCTCCTACAATGAGCAGTTCTTC. It yields the protein CASGTQGSSYNEQFF.

The chain uses TRBV6-6 and TRBJ2-2, with D uncertain. Germline values: CDR1 MNHNY, CDR2 SVGAGI (reference sequence). The CDR3 totals 12 residues. This chain's CDR3 is CGSLENTGELFF. DNA of the CDR3: TGTGGGTCTTTAGAGAACACCGGGGAGCTGTTTTTT.